The next 29 T cell receptor beta chains were all read from a single sample in a study of blood T cell repertoires in COVID-19. Method: immunoSEQ multiplex PCR; TCRdb's copy keeps in-frame clones and lacks some. Altogether 65,000 to 85,000 clones are present, 75% to 95% being singletons, with the ten largest covering 6.9%. The sequenced material came from peripheral blood. The source is a human donor in a cohort sampled during active COVID-19.

This CDR3 reads CASSLPGGKGELFF. DNA of the CDR3: TGTGCCAGCAGCTTACCCGGGGGGAAAGGGGAGCTGTTTTTT. This chain links TRBV11-3 with TRBJ2-2; TRBD2 aligns across 7 bases. This CDR3 contains 14 residues. Germline-derived CDR1 and CDR2 are SGHNT and YENEEA. With V trimmed by 2 bases and J by 8 bases, 5 bases remained unmatched. The full variable domain, with the rest looked up from reference TRBV11-3 and TRBJ2-2, is EAGVVQSPRYKIIEKKQPVAFWCNPISGHNTLYWYLQNLGQGPELLIRYENEEAVDDSQLPKDRFSAERLKGVDSTLKIQPAELGDSAVYLCASSLPGGKGELFFGEGSRLTVL.

This chain connects TRBV19 to TRBJ2-5; 8 bases align to TRBD2. CDR1 and CDR2 from the germline V gene are LNHDA and SQIVND (reference sequence). The CDR3 spans 15 residues. The trim removed 4 bases at V and 5 bases at J, leaving 9 bases unmatched. The CDR3 region has the DNA TGTGCCAGTAGTAATACGGGGGGGCGGGAGGAGACCCAGTACTTC. Protein sequence: CASSNTGGREETQYF. Full variable domain (outside the CDR3, taken from reference TRBV19 and TRBJ2-5): DGGITQSPKYLFRKEGQNVTLSCEQNLNHDAMYWYRQDPGQGLRLIYYSQIVNDFQKGDIAEGYSVSREKKESFPLTVTSAQKNPTAFYLCASSNTGGREETQYFGPGTRLLVL.

The chain uses TRBV6-5 and TRBJ1-1; maybe TRBD1 (6 bases). The CDR3 spans 14 residues. V was pared by 9 bases and J by 4 bases, with 18 bases between. Germline V CDR1 and CDR2: MNHEY, SVGAGI. The CDR3 bases are TGTGCCAGACTTTTACAGGGAGAGGTCACTGAAGCTTTCTTT. Translated: CARLLQGEVTEAFF.

The V and J genes are TRBV27 and TRBJ2-3; the D is unclear. The CDR3 sequence is 13 residues long. Germline V CDR1 and CDR2: MNHEY, SMNVEV (reference sequence). Deletions cut 6 bases from V and 0 bases from J, with 7 bases between. CDR3 region: CASRHQSTDTQYF. The CDR3 DNA is TGTGCCAGCAGACACCAGAGCACAGATACGCAGTATTTT.

The chain has TRBV2 and TRBJ2-1, with 13 bases fitting TRBD2. CDR1 and CDR2 (germline): SNHLY, FYNNEI. There are 16 residues in the CDR3. Germline trimming cut 6 bases from V and 1 base from J; bases unmatched to any gene: 3. CDR3 coding DNA: TGTGCCAGCAGACTACTAGCGGGGGGGTCCTACAATGAGCAGTTCTTC. Its protein product is CASRLLAGGSYNEQFF.

The chain is built from TRBV7-2 and TRBJ2-7, with D perhaps matching TRBD1 (5 bases). V lost 5 bases to trimming and J lost 3 bases, with 14 bases between them. The CDR3 covers 14 residues. Germline CDR1 and CDR2: SGHTA and FQGNSA. The CDR3, as DNA: TGTGCCAGCAGCCCACCGGTGACAGACTACGAGCAGTACTTC. Translating gives CASSPPVTDYEQYF.

In this sample, this clone turned up once. The V gene is TRBV27, the J gene TRBJ2-7; D may be TRBD2 (5 bases). The CDR3 loop spans 14 amino acids. Germline values: CDR1 MNHEY, CDR2 SMNVEV (reference sequence). V shed 4 bases and J shed 0 bases, with 10 bases lying between them. The CDR3, as DNA: TGTGCCAGCAGTTCAGCGGCAAACTCCTACGAGCAGTACTTC. Translation: CASSSAANSYEQYF.

The J gene is TRBJ2-7, the V gene TRBV24-1; tentative D call: TRBD2 (6 bases). The germline V and J ends were trimmed by 4 bases and 5 bases, with 11 bases remaining between them. The CDR3 sequence is 13 residues long. The germline V gene has CDR1 KGHDR and CDR2 SFDVKD. CDR3 sequence (DNA): TGTGCCACCAGTGAGCCGGGGGACCACGAGCAGTACTTC. Translation gives CATSEPGDHEQYF.

This chain uses TRBV10-3 with TRBJ2-7; the D is unclear. The CDR3 loop spans 12 amino acids. V lost 10 bases to trimming and J lost 2 bases, with 12 bases between them. Germline V lookup: CDR1 ENHRY, CDR2 SYGVKD. Here the CDR3 reads CATGDFAYEQYF. CDR3 nucleotides: TGTGCCACCGGTGACTTTGCCTACGAGCAGTACTTC.

The chain is built from TRBV12-5 and TRBJ2-5, with 7 bases lining up with TRBD2. V shed 6 bases and J 5 bases; nucleotides not matched to a gene: 6. CDR1 is LGHNT, CDR2 FRNRAP, per germline. The CDR3 loop spans 13 amino acids. The CDR3 DNA follows: TGTGCTAGTGGCCCTTGGGGAGGGGAGACCCAGTACTTC. Translated, it gives CASGPWGGETQYF.

V and J are TRBV5-1 and TRBJ2-3; 13 bases fit TRBD2. J lost 5 bases, V lost 3 bases, and 6 bases had no gene match. CDR3 length: 16 amino acids. Germline V gene lookup returns CDR1 SGHRS and CDR2 YFSETQ. As DNA, the CDR3 is TGCGCCAGCAGCTCAACTAGCGGGGGGGCCAGAGATACGCAGTATTTT. This sequence encodes CASSSTSGGARDTQYF.

The rearrangement links TRBV7-2 to TRBJ2-7; 7 nucleotides align to TRBD1. Germline CDR1 and CDR2: SGHTA and FQGNSA. After removal of 1 base from V and 5 bases from J, the junction contained 11 bases not matched to a gene. CDR3 length: 16 residues. CDR3 DNA sequence: TGTGCCAGCAGCTTAGTGACAGGCAGGGGGATCCACGAGCAGTACTTC. This encodes CASSLVTGRGIHEQYF.

The genes are TRBV6-1 and TRBJ2-7; tentatively, D is TRBD2 (6 bases). Germline CDR1 and CDR2: MNHNS and SASEGT. The CDR3 sequence is 15 residues long. Trimming cost V 2 bases and J 3 bases, with 14 bases left between them. The CDR3: CASSESRLVNYEQYF. DNA of the CDR3: TGTGCCAGCAGTGAATCTAGACTAGTTAACTACGAGCAGTACTTC.

This sequence joins TRBV5-1 and TRBJ2-7; D call uncertain. The CDR3 is 14 residues long. V was trimmed by 5 bases and J by 1 base, leaving 13 bases between them. Germline assignment: CDR1 SGHRS and CDR2 YFSETQ. CDR3: CASSTGSQSYEQYF. The CDR3 nucleotides are TGCGCCAGCAGTACCGGGTCCCAATCCTACGAGCAGTACTTC.

The gene calls are TRBV27 and TRBJ2-2, with 7 positions matching TRBD1. The CDR3 covers 15 residues. V trimming: 6 bases; J trimming: 0 bases; junction bases outside the gene matches: 4. CDR1 and CDR2 from the germline V gene are MNHEY and SMNVEV (reference sequence). The CDR3 sequence: CASRMQGANTGELFF. The CDR3 region has the DNA TGTGCCAGCAGGATGCAGGGGGCGAACACCGGGGAGCTGTTTTTT.

This chain connects TRBV6-6 to TRBJ2-3, with D possibly being TRBD2 (5 bases). Trimming pared 6 bases from V and 3 bases from J, leaving 16 bases between. The V gene's germline CDR1 is MNHNY and CDR2 SVGAGI (reference sequence). CDR3 length: 15 amino acids. The CDR3 spells CASSGRGLGTDTQYF. In DNA form, the CDR3 reads TGTGCCAGCAGCGGCAGAGGGTTGGGGACAGATACGCAGTATTTT.

This rearrangement joins TRBV28 to TRBJ1-1; maybe TRBD1 (5 bases). Germline CDR1 and CDR2: MDHEN and SYDVKM. CDR3 length: 13 amino acids. V gave up 6 bases and J gave up 3 bases, with 11 bases separating them. CDR3 sequence (DNA): TGTGCCAGCAGACTACCGGGGGACACTGAAGCTTTCTTT. Translated: CASRLPGDTEAFF.

The rearrangement uses TRBV6-4 and TRBJ2-1, with TRBD1 as a possible D gene (6 bases). The germline V gene encodes CDR1 MRHNA and CDR2 SNTAGT. The CDR3 runs 15 residues. V dropped 3 bases and J dropped 0 bases, with 9 bases sitting between them. CDR3 sequence reads: CASSEGHRSYNEQFF. Here the CDR3 DNA reads TGTGCCAGCAGTGAGGGACATCGCTCCTACAATGAGCAGTTCTTC.

V is TRBV7-8 and J is TRBJ1-2; 7 bases align to TRBD1. CDR3 length equals 16 residues. CDR1 SGHVS and CDR2 FQNEAQ come from the germline V gene. Trimming cost V 0 bases and J 2 bases; bases outside gene matches: 6. CDR3 sequence: CASSLAFTQGNYGYTF. In nucleotides, the CDR3 is TGTGCCAGCAGCTTAGCGTTTACACAGGGGAACTATGGCTACACCTTC.

The J gene is TRBJ1-2, the V gene TRBV5-6, with 8 bases matching TRBD1. J was trimmed by 3 bases and V by 6 bases; bases with no gene match: 7. Germline CDR1 reads SGHDT; CDR2 reads YYEEEE. The CDR3 is made up of 14 amino acids. The chain's CDR3 is CASTEQGVYYGYTF. In DNA, the CDR3 is TGTGCCAGCACCGAACAGGGGGTTTACTATGGCTACACCTTC. Together with reference TRBV5-6 and TRBJ1-2, the CDR3 gives the full variable domain: DAGVTQSPTHLIKTRGQQVTLRCSPKSGHDTVSWYQQALGQGPQFIFQYYEEEERQRGNFPDRFSGHQFPNYSSELNVNALLLGDSALYLCASTEQGVYYGYTFGSGTRLTVV.

V is TRBV6-5 and J is TRBJ2-1; 7 bases fit TRBD2. V shed 4 bases and J 4 bases; nucleotides not matched to a gene: 7. The CDR3 sequence is 15 residues long. In germline, CDR1 is MNHEY, CDR2 SVGAGI. This chain's CDR3 is CASSSHGGIYNEQFF. CDR3 nucleotide sequence: TGTGCCAGCAGTTCCCACGGGGGGATTTACAATGAGCAGTTCTTC.

The gene calls are TRBV12-5 and TRBJ1-6; unclear D gene. This CDR3 spans 15 amino acids. CDR1 is LGHNT and CDR2 is FRNRAP in the germline V gene. The V end was cut by 7 bases, the J end by 0 bases, with 10 bases between. The CDR3 nucleotides read TGTGCTAGTGCCTCCCCCGGCTCCTATAATTCACCCCTCCACTTT. Residues: CASASPGSYNSPLHF.

This sequence joins TRBV10-1 and TRBJ1-1, with TRBD1 matching over 7 bases. The length of the CDR3 is 15 residues. Germline CDR1 WNHNN, CDR2 SYGVQD (reference sequence). V was pared by 2 bases and J by 5 bases, with 8 bases of the junction left unmatched. The CDR3 DNA sequence: TGCGCCAGCAGTGAGGGGGCGGTCAGGGGGACTGAAGCTTTCTTT. Its translation: CASSEGAVRGTEAFF.

With regard to this clone: The sample contains more than one DNA sequence encoding this CDR3. The J gene is TRBJ2-7, the V gene TRBV3-1 (or the pseudogene TRBV3-2); D perhaps matches TRBD1 (5 bases). The V end lost 2 bases, the J end lost 3 bases, and 5 bases lay between the germline ends. Germline V gives CDR1 LGHDT, CDR2 YNNKEL (reference sequence). The CDR3 has 12 residues. CDR3 coding DNA: TGTGCCAGCAGCCAACAGGGCTACGAGCAGTACTTC. Amino acids: CASSQQGYEQYF.

The chain couples TRBV25-1 to TRBJ1-5; the D gene is possibly TRBD1 (5 bases). Per germline, CDR1 MGHDK and CDR2 SYGVNS. The CDR3 is 15 residues long. V was trimmed by 7 bases and J by 3 bases, leaving 16 bases between them. The CDR3 nucleotides read TGTGCCAGCACCCTTACCCGGACATCCAATCAGCCCCAGCATTTT. Amino acids: CASTLTRTSNQPQHF.

This clone was seen at least ten times. The chain links TRBV4-3 to TRBJ1-2; D perhaps matches TRBD1 (5 bases). The CDR3 covers 17 residues. Trimming cost V 4 bases and J 4 bases, with 22 bases left between them. Per germline, CDR1 LGHNA and CDR2 YSLEER. The CDR3 DNA reads TGCGCCAGCAGCCCCTATCCCGGGGGTATGGTCCCCTATGGCTACACCTTC. Its translation is CASSPYPGGMVPYGYTF.

The chain couples TRBV6-5 to TRBJ1-5; TRBD1 matches at 7 bases. This CDR3 has 15 residues. Germline V gene data show CDR1 as MNHEY and CDR2 as SVGAGI. The ends lost 4 bases at V and 4 bases at J; junction bases unmatched: 7. The CDR3 DNA reads as TGTGCCAGCAGTTCCCTAGACAGGGATAATCAGCCCCAGCATTTT. Its protein is CASSSLDRDNQPQHF.

The J gene is TRBJ2-1, the V gene TRBV9, with 11 bases aligning to TRBD2. This CDR3 region has 16 residues. Germline V gene sequence: CDR1 SGDLS, CDR2 YYNGEE. V shed 4 bases and J 5 bases; nucleotides not matched to a gene: 8. The DNA of the CDR3 is TGTGCCAGCAGCCCCATAGCGGGGGGGGCAAACAATGAGCAGTTCTTC. Translating it yields CASSPIAGGANNEQFF. Supplemented by reference TRBV9 and TRBJ2-1, the full variable domain reads DSGVTQTPKHLITATGQRVTLRCSPRSGDLSVYWYQQSLDQGLQFLIQYYNGEERAKGNILERFSAQQFPDLHSELNLSSLELGDSALYFCASSPIAGGANNEQFFGPGTRLTVL.

The chain couples TRBV6-1 to TRBJ1-5; 8 bases fit TRBD1. V lost 3 bases and J lost 6; bases outside the gene matches: 1. The V gene's germline CDR1 is MNHNS and CDR2 SASEGT. The CDR3 contains 13 residues. CDR3 DNA: TGTGCCAGCAGTGAGGGGACAGGTCAGCCCCAGCATTTT. This sequence encodes CASSEGTGQPQHF.